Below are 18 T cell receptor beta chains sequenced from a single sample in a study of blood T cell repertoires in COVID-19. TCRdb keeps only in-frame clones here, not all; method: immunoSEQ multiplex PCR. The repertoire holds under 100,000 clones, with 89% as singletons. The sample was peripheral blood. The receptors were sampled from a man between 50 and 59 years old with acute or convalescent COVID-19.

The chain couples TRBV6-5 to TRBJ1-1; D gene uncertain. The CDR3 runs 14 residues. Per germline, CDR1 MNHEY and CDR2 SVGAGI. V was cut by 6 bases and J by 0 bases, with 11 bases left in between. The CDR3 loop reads CASRRVPVNTEAFF. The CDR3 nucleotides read TGTGCCAGCAGGAGGGTCCCGGTGAACACTGAAGCTTTCTTT.

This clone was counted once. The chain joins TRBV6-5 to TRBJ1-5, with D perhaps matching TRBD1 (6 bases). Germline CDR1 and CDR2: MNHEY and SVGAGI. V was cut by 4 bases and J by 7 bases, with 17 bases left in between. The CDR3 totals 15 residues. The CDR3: CASSSRGAQVQPQHF. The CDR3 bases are TGTGCCAGCAGTTCCCGGGGGGCCCAAGTACAGCCCCAGCATTTT.

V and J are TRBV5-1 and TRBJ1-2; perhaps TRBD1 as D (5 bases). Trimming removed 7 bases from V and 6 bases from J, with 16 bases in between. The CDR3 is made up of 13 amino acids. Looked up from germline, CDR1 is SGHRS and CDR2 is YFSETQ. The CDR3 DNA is TGCGCCAGCGGTCCGGAGTTCAGGGATGGCTACACCTTC. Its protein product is CASGPEFRDGYTF.

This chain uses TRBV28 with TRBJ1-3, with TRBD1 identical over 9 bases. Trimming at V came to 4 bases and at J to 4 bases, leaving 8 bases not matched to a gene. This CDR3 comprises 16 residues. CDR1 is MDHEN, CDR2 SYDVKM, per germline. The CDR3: CASSSTGGLLGNTIYF. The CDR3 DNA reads TGTGCCAGCAGTTCAACAGGGGGCTTATTAGGAAACACCATATATTTT. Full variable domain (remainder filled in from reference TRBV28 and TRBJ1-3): DVKVTQSSRYLVKRTGEKVFLECVQDMDHENMFWYRQDPGLGLRLIYFSYDVKMKEKGDIPEGYSVSREKKERFSLILESASTNQTSMYLCASSSTGGLLGNTIYFGEGSWLTVV.

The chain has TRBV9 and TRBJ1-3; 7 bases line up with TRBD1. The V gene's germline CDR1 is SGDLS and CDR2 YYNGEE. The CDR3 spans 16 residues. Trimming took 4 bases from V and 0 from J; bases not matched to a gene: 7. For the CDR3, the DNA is TGTGCCAGCAGCTCCCAGAGGGGGCGCTCTGGAAACACCATATATTTT. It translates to CASSSQRGRSGNTIYF.

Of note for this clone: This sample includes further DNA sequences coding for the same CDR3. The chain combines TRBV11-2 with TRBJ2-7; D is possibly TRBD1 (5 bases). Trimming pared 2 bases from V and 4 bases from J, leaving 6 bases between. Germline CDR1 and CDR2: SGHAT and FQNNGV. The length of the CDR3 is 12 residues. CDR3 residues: CASSLQGYEQYF. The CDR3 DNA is TGTGCCAGCAGCTTACAGGGTTACGAGCAGTACTTC.

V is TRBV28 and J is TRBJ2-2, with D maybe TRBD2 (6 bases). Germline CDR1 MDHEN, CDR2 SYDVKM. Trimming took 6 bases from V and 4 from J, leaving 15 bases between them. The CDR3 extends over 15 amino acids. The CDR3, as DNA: TGTGCCAGCAGGCTAAGACTAGGTATCACCGGGGAGCTGTTTTTT. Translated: CASRLRLGITGELFF. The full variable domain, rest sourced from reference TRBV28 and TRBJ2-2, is DVKVTQSSRYLVKRTGEKVFLECVQDMDHENMFWYRQDPGLGLRLIYFSYDVKMKEKGDIPEGYSVSREKKERFSLILESASTNQTSMYLCASRLRLGITGELFFGEGSRLTVL.

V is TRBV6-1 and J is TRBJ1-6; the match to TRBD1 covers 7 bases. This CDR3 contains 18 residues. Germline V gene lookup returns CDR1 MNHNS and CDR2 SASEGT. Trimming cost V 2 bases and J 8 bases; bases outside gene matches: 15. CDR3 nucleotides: TGTGCCAGCAGTGAACGAGCCCCGGTAGCAGGGGGATATTCACCCCTCCACTTT. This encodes CASSERAPVAGGYSPLHF.

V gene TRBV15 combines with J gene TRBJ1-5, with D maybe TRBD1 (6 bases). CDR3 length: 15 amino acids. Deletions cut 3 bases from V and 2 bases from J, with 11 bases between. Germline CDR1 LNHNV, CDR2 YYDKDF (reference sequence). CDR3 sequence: CATSSTGGGNQPQHF. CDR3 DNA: TGTGCCACCAGCAGTACTGGGGGCGGCAATCAGCCCCAGCATTTT.

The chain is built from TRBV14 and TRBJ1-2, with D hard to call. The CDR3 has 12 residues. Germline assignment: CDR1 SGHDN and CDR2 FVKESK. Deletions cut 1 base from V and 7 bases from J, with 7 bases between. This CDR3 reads CASSQVAGGYTF. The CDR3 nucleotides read TGTGCCAGCAGCCAAGTCGCGGGTGGCTACACCTTC.

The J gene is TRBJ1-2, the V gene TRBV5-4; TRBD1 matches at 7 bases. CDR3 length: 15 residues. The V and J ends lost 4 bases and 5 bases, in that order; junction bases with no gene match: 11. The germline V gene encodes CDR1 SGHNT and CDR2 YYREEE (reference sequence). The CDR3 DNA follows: TGTGCCAGCAGCCCAGGTCGGGACAGCGTTTATGGCTACACCTTC. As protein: CASSPGRDSVYGYTF. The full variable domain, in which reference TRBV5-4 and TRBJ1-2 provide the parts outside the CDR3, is ETGVTQSPTHLIKTRGQQVTLRCSSQSGHNTVSWYQQALGQGPQFIFQYYREEENGRGNFPPRFSGLQFPNYSSELNVNALELDDSALYLCASSPGRDSVYGYTFGSGTRLTVV.

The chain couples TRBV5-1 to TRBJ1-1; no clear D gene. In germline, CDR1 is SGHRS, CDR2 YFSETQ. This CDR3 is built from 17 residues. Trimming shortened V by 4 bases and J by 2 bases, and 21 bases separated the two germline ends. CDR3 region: CASSPSSGVKVNTEAFF. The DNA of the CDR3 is TGCGCCAGCAGCCCCTCCTCCGGGGTAAAGGTAAACACTGAAGCTTTCTTT.

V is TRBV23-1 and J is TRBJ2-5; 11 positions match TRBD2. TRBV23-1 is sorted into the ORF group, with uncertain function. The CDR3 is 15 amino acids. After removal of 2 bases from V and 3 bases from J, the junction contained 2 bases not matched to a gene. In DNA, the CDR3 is TGCGCCAGCAGTCAACCGGGACTAGCGGAAGAGACCCAGTACTTC. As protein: CASSQPGLAEETQYF.

This CDR3 reads CASSGRLAGGLANTGELFF. CDR3 coding DNA: TGTGCCAGCAGCGGACGACTAGCGGGGGGGCTCGCGAACACCGGGGAGCTGTTTTTT. V gene TRBV9 combines with J gene TRBJ2-2; 14 nucleotides agree with TRBD2. The germline gives CDR1 SGDLS, CDR2 YYNGEE. The trim removed 3 bases at V and 0 bases at J, leaving 7 bases unmatched. The CDR3 length is 19 residues. The entire variable domain, with the rest obtained from reference TRBV9 and TRBJ2-2, is as follows: DSGVTQTPKHLITATGQRVTLRCSPRSGDLSVYWYQQSLDQGLQFLIQYYNGEERAKGNILERFSAQQFPDLHSELNLSSLELGDSALYFCASSGRLAGGLANTGELFFGEGSRLTVL.

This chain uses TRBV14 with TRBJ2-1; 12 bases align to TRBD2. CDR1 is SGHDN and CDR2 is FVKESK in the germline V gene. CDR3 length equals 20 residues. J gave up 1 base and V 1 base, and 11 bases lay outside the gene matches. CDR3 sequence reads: CASSQAATSGGVPSYNEQFF. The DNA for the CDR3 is TGTGCCAGCAGCCAAGCGGCGACTAGCGGGGGAGTACCGTCCTACAATGAGCAGTTCTTC.

CDR3 nucleotides: TGTGCCAGCAGCGTAGGCCAGACTGGGGAGCAGTTCTTC. As protein: CASSVGQTGEQFF. The chain has TRBV9 and TRBJ2-1; D remains ambiguous. This CDR3 has 13 residues. CDR1 SGDLS and CDR2 YYNGEE come from the germline V gene. V was trimmed by 0 bases and J by 10 bases, leaving 11 bases between them.

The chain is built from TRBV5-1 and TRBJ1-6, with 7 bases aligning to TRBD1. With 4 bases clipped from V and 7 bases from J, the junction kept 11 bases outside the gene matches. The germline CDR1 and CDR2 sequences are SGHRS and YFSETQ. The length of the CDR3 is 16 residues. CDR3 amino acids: CASSREPGQQNSPLHF. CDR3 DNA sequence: TGCGCCAGCAGCCGGGAACCGGGACAGCAAAATTCACCCCTCCACTTT.

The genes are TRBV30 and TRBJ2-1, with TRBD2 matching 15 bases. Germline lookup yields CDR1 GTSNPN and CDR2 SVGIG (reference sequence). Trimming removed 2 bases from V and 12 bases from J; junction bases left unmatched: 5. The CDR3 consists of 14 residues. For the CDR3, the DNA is TGTGCCTGGAGTCCGGGACTAGCGGGGGGTACGCAGTTCTTC. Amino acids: CAWSPGLAGGTQFF.